Listed below are T cell receptor beta chains from one sample, sequenced in a study of T cells in Graves' hyperthyroidism and ophthalmopathy. TCRdb passed the multiplex PCR reads through MiXCR, listing each CDR3 protein once. The sample comprises 550,000 to 650,000 distinct CDR3 sequences, 14% of which are singletons, and 4.5% to 6% rests with the top ten. Material: blood. The receptors were gathered from a woman aged 25-40 years with Graves' hyperthyroidism that later progressed to Graves' ophthalmopathy. The CDR3 runs from the conserved cysteine through the conserved F or W. Fields, in order: D gene, V gene, J gene, clone size, CDR3 protein, CDR3 DNA. D genes are given only for firm matches. Clone size appears in some rows only: once, few, many, or a class for an expanded clone.

D: TRBD1; V: TRBV29-1; J: TRBJ1-2; size: many; CDR3: CSVEEVQGAAGYTF; DNA: TGCAGCGTTGAAGAAGTCCAGGGGGCCGCTGGCTACACCTTC
D: NA; V: TRBV7-9; J: TRBJ2-7; size: many; CDR3: CASSLEVHEQYF; DNA: TGTGCCAGCAGCTTAGAAGTCCACGAGCAGTACTTC
D: TRBD2; V: TRBV11-2; J: TRBJ2-7; size: many; CDR3: CASSTYGLAASYEQYF; DNA: TGTGCCAGCAGCACCTATGGACTAGCAGCTTCCTACGAGCAGTACTTC
D: TRBD2; V: TRBV30; J: TRBJ2-1; size: many; CDR3: CAWSAILTAGGHNEQFF; DNA: TGTGCCTGGAGTGCAATTCTCACAGCGGGAGGCCACAATGAGCAGTTCTTC
D: TRBD1; V: TRBV12-3/TRBV12-4; J: TRBJ1-3; size: many; CDR3: CASSPLMGQVRGNTIYF; DNA: TGTGCCAGCAGTCCATTAATGGGACAGGTTCGTGGAAACACCATATATTTT
D: TRBD2; V: TRBV7-8; J: TRBJ2-1; size: many; CDR3: CASSVLAGALDEQFF; DNA: TGTGCCAGCAGCGTTTTAGCGGGAGCCTTAGATGAGCAGTTCTTC
D: TRBD2; V: TRBV12-3/TRBV12-4; J: TRBJ2-5; size: NA; CDR3: CASSSQGLAGETQYF; DNA: TGTGCCAGCAGTTCCCAGGGACTAGCGGGAGAGACCCAGTACTTC
D: NA; V: TRBV12-3/TRBV12-4; J: TRBJ2-4; size: many; CDR3: CASSLEERGVQYF; DNA: TGTGCCAGCAGTTTGGAAGAACGAGGAGTTCAGTACTTC
D: NA; V: TRBV30; J: TRBJ1-2; size: many; CDR3: CAWSAANYGYTF; DNA: TGTGCCTGGAGTGCGGCTAACTATGGCTACACCTTC
D: NA; V: TRBV18; J: TRBJ1-2; size: many; CDR3: CASSPIRNSNYGYTF; DNA: TGTGCCAGCTCACCAATCCGAAATTCTAACTATGGCTACACCTTC
D: NA; V: TRBV27; J: TRBJ1-1; size: NA; CDR3: CASSLSPGFASGAFF; DNA: TGTGCCAGCAGTTTATCGCCGGGATTTGCTTCTGGGGCTTTCTTT
D: NA; V: TRBV7-8; J: TRBJ2-7; size: once; CDR3: CASSLETAWAYEQYF; DNA: TGTGCCAGCAGCTTAGAGACAGCATGGGCCTACGAGCAGTACTTC
D: NA; V: TRBV30; J: TRBJ2-3; size: NA; CDR3: CASVLTASTDTQYF; DNA: TGTGCCTCCGTACTTACAGCTTCCACAGATACGCAGTATTTT
D: TRBD2; V: TRBV5-1; J: TRBJ2-1; size: NA; CDR3: CASSLALAVYNEQSF; DNA: TGCGCCAGCAGCTTGGCACTAGCGGTGTACAATGAGCAGTCCTTC
D: NA; V: TRBV3-1; J: TRBJ2-2; size: many; CDR3: CASRHGGGELFF; DNA: TGTGCCAGCAGACACGGTGGCGGGGAGCTGTTTTTT
D: NA; V: TRBV3-1; J: TRBJ2-7; size: many; CDR3: CASSRASGVGSYEQYF; DNA: TGTGCCAGCAGCCGCGCTTCAGGTGTGGGTTCATACGAGCAGTACTTC
D: NA; V: TRBV20-1; J: TRBJ2-1; size: few; CDR3: CSARPVLAPTYNEQFF; DNA: TGCAGTGCCCGACCGGTTCTGGCCCCTACCTACAATGAGCAGTTCTTC
D: NA; V: TRBV20-1; J: TRBJ2-3; size: many; CDR3: CSEDSSTDTQYF; DNA: TGCAGTGAGGATAGTTCCACAGATACGCAGTATTTT
D: NA; V: TRBV18; J: TRBJ2-1; size: many; CDR3: CASSPYPGEYNEQFF; DNA: TGTGCCAGCTCACCATATCCCGGAGAGTACAATGAGCAGTTCTTC
D: NA; V: TRBV27; J: TRBJ2-2; size: many; CDR3: CASSFWAGRAGELFF; DNA: TGTGCCAGCAGTTTTTGGGCAGGGCGGGCCGGGGAGCTGTTTTTT